This entry lists 31 T cell receptor beta chains sequenced from one sample in a study of blood T cell repertoires in COVID-19. Using immunoSEQ multiplex PCR, the repertoire was profiled, and TCRdb retains in-frame clones only, with some absent. The sample consists of roughly 45,000 clones, about 91% of them appearing once. Sequencing input: peripheral blood. The receptor source for this set is a man in his fifties or sixties with active COVID-19.

The sample holds one count of this clone. The chain employs TRBV5-4 and TRBJ1-4, with a weak D call TRBD1 (5 bases). This CDR3 spans 15 amino acids. V gave up 2 bases and J gave up 5 bases, with 13 bases separating them. From germline, CDR1 is SGHNT and CDR2 YYREEE (reference sequence). The CDR3 loop reads CASSFWGEKNEKLFF. The DNA for the CDR3 is TGTGCCAGCAGCTTCTGGGGGGAGAAGAATGAAAAACTGTTTTTT.

This chain connects TRBV28 to TRBJ2-5; TRBD2 matches at 15 bases. This CDR3 comprises 18 residues. The V gene's germline CDR1 is MDHEN and CDR2 SYDVKM. With V trimmed by 7 bases and J by 2 bases, 11 bases remained unmatched. CDR3 DNA: TGTGCCAGCATCCGAGGACTAGCGGGAGGGACTTTACAAGAGACCCAGTACTTC. Translation gives CASIRGLAGGTLQETQYF. Looking up the rest from reference TRBV28 and TRBJ2-5 gives the full variable domain: DVKVTQSSRYLVKRTGEKVFLECVQDMDHENMFWYRQDPGLGLRLIYFSYDVKMKEKGDIPEGYSVSREKKERFSLILESASTNQTSMYLCASIRGLAGGTLQETQYFGPGTRLLVL.

The V and J genes are TRBV19 and TRBJ2-5, with D maybe TRBD1 (5 bases). The V gene's germline CDR1 is LNHDA and CDR2 SQIVND (reference sequence). This CDR3 comprises 15 residues. V dropped 5 bases and J dropped 7 bases, with 20 bases sitting between them. CDR3 DNA: TGTGCCAGTAGTCCGGTTGTGACAGTGGTTGGGACCCAGTACTTC. It translates to CASSPVVTVVGTQYF. The full variable domain, in which reference TRBV19 and TRBJ2-5 provide the parts outside the CDR3, is DGGITQSPKYLFRKEGQNVTLSCEQNLNHDAMYWYRQDPGQGLRLIYYSQIVNDFQKGDIAEGYSVSREKKESFPLTVTSAQKNPTAFYLCASSPVVTVVGTQYFGPGTRLLVL.

The CDR3 bases are TGTGCCAGCAGTGAAGGGTTAGCATTTGAGACCCAGTACTTC. Amino acids: CASSEGLAFETQYF. This sequence joins TRBV6-1 and TRBJ2-5; no definite D call. This CDR3 spans 14 amino acids. V was shortened by 1 base and J by 5 bases, with 11 bases between the two germline ends. In germline, CDR1 is MNHNS, CDR2 SASEGT.

V and J are TRBV11-2 and TRBJ1-1; tentatively, D is TRBD1 (6 bases). The CDR3 has 13 residues. Germline lookup yields CDR1 SGHAT and CDR2 FQNNGV. V was trimmed by 0 bases and J by 8 bases, leaving 10 bases between them. The CDR3 sequence: CASSLDQGYEAFF. The CDR3, as DNA: TGTGCCAGCAGCTTAGATCAGGGGTACGAAGCTTTCTTT. The full variable domain, its missing parts supplied by reference TRBV11-2 and TRBJ1-1, is EAGVAQSPRYKIIEKRQSVAFWCNPISGHATLYWYQQILGQGPKLLIQFQNNGVVDDSQLPKDRFSAERLKGVDSTLKIQPAKLEDSAVYLCASSLDQGYEAFFGQGTRLTVV.

The V call is TRBV5-4, the J call TRBJ2-5; 10 bases match TRBD2. The CDR3 runs to 16 residues. Germline V gives CDR1 SGHNT, CDR2 YYREEE (reference sequence). V lost 4 bases, J lost 5 bases, and 11 bases stayed unmatched. CDR3 DNA: TGTGCCAGCAGCACCCTTCGGACTAGCGGAGAGGAGACCCAGTACTTC. Amino acids: CASSTLRTSGEETQYF.

The chain recombines TRBV4-1 with TRBJ1-2; unclear D gene. The CDR3 consists of 14 residues. From germline, CDR1 is MGHRA and CDR2 YSYEKL. Trimming took off 0 bases at V and 1 base at J, with 6 bases between the two ends. CDR3 residues: CASSQDRGNYGYTF. The DNA for the CDR3 is TGCGCCAGCAGCCAAGATCGGGGTAACTATGGCTACACCTTC.

V and J are TRBV28 and TRBJ1-2; D perhaps matches TRBD1 (5 bases). The CDR3 length is 15 residues. The germline V gene encodes CDR1 MDHEN and CDR2 SYDVKM. Trimming left V 5 bases short and J 2 bases short, with 15 bases between. CDR3 protein: CASSPRRGPNYGYTF. The CDR3 nucleotides are TGTGCCAGCAGTCCCAGAAGGGGTCCCAACTATGGCTACACCTTC.

CDR3 amino acids: CASSPPGLADSYEQYF. The DNA of the CDR3 is TGTGCCAGCAGTCCCCCGGGACTAGCGGACTCCTACGAGCAGTACTTC. The chain is built from TRBV28 and TRBJ2-7; 11 bases fit TRBD2. CDR3 length equals 16 residues. Germline V CDR1 and CDR2: MDHEN, SYDVKM. The V segment lost 5 bases and the J segment 0 bases; nucleotides outside the gene matches: 6.

The rearrangement uses TRBV24-1 and TRBJ2-2; 7 bases fit TRBD1. The CDR3 has 15 residues. Trimming cost V 1 base and J 3 bases; bases outside gene matches: 1. Looked up from germline, CDR1 is KGHDR and CDR2 is SFDVKD. The CDR3, as DNA: TGTGCCACCAGTGATTTAACAGGGGACACCGGGGAGCTGTTTTTT. Its translation: CATSDLTGDTGELFF.

The chain joins TRBV11-3 to TRBJ2-1, with 7 bases that match TRBD2. Trimming removed 3 bases from V and 10 bases from J; junction bases left unmatched: 9. Germline loops: CDR1 SGHNT, CDR2 YENEEA. The CDR3 extends over 14 amino acids. CDR3 region: CASSLGRELGEQFF. The CDR3 nucleotides read TGTGCCAGCAGCTTGGGGCGGGAGCTTGGGGAGCAGTTCTTC.

This chain connects TRBV6-5 to TRBJ2-1; 14 bases fit TRBD2. The germline gives CDR1 MNHEY, CDR2 SVGAGI. The CDR3 extends over 16 amino acids. V dropped 4 bases and J dropped 8; count of bases not matched to a gene: 7. The CDR3 here is CASSLGGTSGSYEQFF. In DNA, the CDR3 is TGTGCCAGCAGTTTGGGGGGGACTAGCGGGAGCTATGAGCAGTTCTTC.

V gene TRBV5-1 combines with J gene TRBJ2-1, with 9 bases that match TRBD2. Germline values: CDR1 SGHRS, CDR2 YFSETQ. V dropped 3 bases and J dropped 9; count of bases not matched to a gene: 10. This CDR3 spans 15 amino acids. The CDR3 reads CASSSDGGRASEQFF. The CDR3 region has the DNA TGCGCCAGCAGCTCTGACGGCGGGAGGGCCAGTGAGCAGTTCTTC.

The sample holds one count of this clone. V usage is TRBV29-1 and J usage is TRBJ1-1, with D perhaps TRBD1 (5 bases). This CDR3 region has 12 residues. Germline CDR1 reads SQVTM; CDR2 reads ANQGSEA. Trimming left V 4 bases short and J 7 bases short, with 13 bases between. In DNA form, the CDR3 reads TGCAGCGTTGTTAGGGGTTTAAGTGAAGCTTTCTTT. Protein product: CSVVRGLSEAFF.

This clone was counted between two and nine times. The chain employs TRBV7-9 and TRBJ2-7; D unresolved. V was pared by 2 bases and J by 5 bases, with 13 bases between. Germline lookup yields CDR1 SEHNR and CDR2 FQNEAQ (reference sequence). This CDR3 contains 14 residues. The DNA for the CDR3 is TGTGCCAGCAGCTTATCGGTTCCGAACCACGAGCAGTACTTC. Its translation: CASSLSVPNHEQYF.

The V and J genes are TRBV5-1 and TRBJ2-1; no reliable D call. Per germline, CDR1 SGHRS and CDR2 YFSETQ. This CDR3 has 14 amino acids. The germline V and J ends were trimmed by 0 bases and 7 bases, with 11 bases remaining between them. The DNA for the CDR3 is TGCGCCAGCAGCTTGGCCCAGACGGAGAATGAGCAGTTCTTC. Translated, it gives CASSLAQTENEQFF. Supplemented by reference TRBV5-1 and TRBJ2-1, the full variable domain reads KAGVTQTPRYLIKTRGQQVTLSCSPISGHRSVSWYQQTPGQGLQFLFEYFSETQRNKGNFPGRFSGRQFSNSRSEMNVSTLELGDSALYLCASSLAQTENEQFFGPGTRLTVL.

V gene TRBV7-8 combines with J gene TRBJ1-4, with 7 bases lining up with TRBD1. After removal of 5 bases from V and 5 bases from J, the junction contained 11 bases not matched to a gene. The CDR3 sequence is 16 residues long. Germline V gives CDR1 SGHVS, CDR2 FQNEAQ. The CDR3 coding sequence is TGTGCCAGCAGCCCTAACACGGGACAGAAAAATGAAAAACTGTTTTTT. The encoded protein is CASSPNTGQKNEKLFF.

This clone was picked up one time. The chain recombines TRBV24-1 with TRBJ1-5, with 7 positions matching TRBD1. Trimming removed 2 bases from V and 1 base from J; junction bases left unmatched: 4. CDR1 is KGHDR, CDR2 SFDVKD, per germline. CDR3 size: 16 residues. CDR3 sequence: CATSDSGTESNQPQHF. CDR3 in DNA: TGTGCCACCAGTGATTCCGGGACAGAGAGCAATCAGCCCCAGCATTTT.

This clone was seen just once. The CDR3 DNA reads TGTGCCAGCAGTTTCTACTCGTACAATGAGCAGTTCTTC. Amino acid sequence: CASSFYSYNEQFF. The genes are TRBV12-3 or TRBV12-4 and TRBJ2-1; no firm D call. V shed 3 bases and J shed 4 bases, with 7 bases lying between them. The CDR3 is 13 amino acids.

About this clone itself: Other nucleotide sequences in the sample specify the same CDR3. V usage is TRBV12-3 or TRBV12-4 and J usage is TRBJ1-4; 10 nucleotides align to TRBD1. J lost 8 bases, V lost 4 bases, and 1 base had no gene match. The CDR3 sequence is 13 residues long. The CDR3 region has the DNA TGTGCCAGCAGTTGGGACAGGGGCGAAAAACTGTTTTTT. Translated: CASSWDRGEKLFF.

J is TRBJ1-5 and V is TRBV5-1; TRBD1 might be the D (5 bases). The CDR3 runs to 15 residues. Germline CDR1 reads SGHRS; CDR2 reads YFSETQ. Trimming pared 4 bases from V and 2 bases from J, leaving 13 bases between. The DNA for the CDR3 is TGCGCCAGCAGCCCCGGGGGGGACCGCAATCAGCCCCAGCATTTT. Its protein is CASSPGGDRNQPQHF.

The CDR3 nucleotides read TGTGCCAGCTCACCACGACTAGCGGGGGGGGCGGCCTACAATGAGCAGTTCTTC. Translated: CASSPRLAGGAAYNEQFF. This chain joins TRBV18 and TRBJ2-1, with 14 bases aligning to TRBD2. In germline, CDR1 is KGHSH, CDR2 LQKENI. The CDR3 sequence is 18 residues long. V trimming: 1 base; J trimming: 2 bases; junction bases outside the gene matches: 4.

The chain employs TRBV13 and TRBJ2-4, with 9 bases aligning to TRBD1. With 3 bases clipped from V and 0 bases from J, the junction kept 6 bases outside the gene matches. There are 17 residues in the CDR3. Germline V lookup: CDR1 PRHDT, CDR2 FYEKMQ (reference sequence). CDR3 amino acids: CASSFPRDRVAKNIQYF. CDR3 sequence (DNA): TGTGCCAGCAGCTTTCCCCGGGACAGGGTAGCCAAAAACATTCAGTACTTC.

This chain links TRBV5-1 with TRBJ1-4, with 8 bases lining up with TRBD1. Germline CDR1 reads SGHRS; CDR2 reads YFSETQ. This CDR3 comprises 15 residues. The V segment lost 2 bases and the J segment 8 bases; nucleotides outside the gene matches: 8. The CDR3 coding sequence is TGCGCCAGCAGCTTAACCCGTGGACAGGGAGAAAAACTGTTTTTT. Translated: CASSLTRGQGEKLFF.

The chain uses TRBV7-9 and TRBJ1-2, with a possible D match to TRBD1 (6 bases). V lost 3 bases and J lost 8, with 13 bases in between. The CDR3 length is 13 residues. Per the germline V gene, CDR1 is SEHNR and CDR2 is FQNEAQ (reference sequence). In nucleotides, the CDR3 is TGTGCCAGCAGCTTCGGACAGCGCGGGGGCTACACCTTC. Protein product: CASSFGQRGGYTF.

This clone was recorded once. The rearrangement joins TRBV2 to TRBJ2-5, with 8 bases identical to TRBD2. The germline CDR1 and CDR2 sequences are SNHLY and FYNNEI. The CDR3 is 16 amino acids. J lost 4 bases, V lost 3 bases, and 10 bases had no gene match. The CDR3 here is CASSEAGGISGETQYF. The DNA of the CDR3 is TGTGCCAGCAGTGAGGCGGGAGGAATTAGTGGAGAGACCCAGTACTTC. The full variable domain, with the rest looked up from reference TRBV2 and TRBJ2-5, is EPEVTQTPSHQVTQMGQEVILRCVPISNHLYFYWYRQILGQKVEFLVSFYNNEISEKSEIFDDQFSVERPDGSNFTLKIRSTKLEDSAMYFCASSEAGGISGETQYFGPGTRLLVL.

The CDR3 sequence: CAWSLGTGTYQETQYF. The DNA for the CDR3 is TGTGCCTGGAGTCTAGGGACAGGTACTTACCAAGAGACCCAGTACTTC. The chain has TRBV30 and TRBJ2-5; 8 nucleotides agree with TRBD1. V shed 2 bases and J 0 bases; nucleotides not matched to a gene: 8. Germline CDR1 reads GTSNPN; CDR2 reads SVGIG (reference sequence). CDR3 length equals 16 residues.

This chain joins TRBV4-3 and TRBJ1-2; D is unclear. Germline CDR1 and CDR2: LGHNA and YSLEER. V was cut by 0 bases and J by 5 bases, with 4 bases left in between. This CDR3 region has 12 residues. The chain's CDR3 is CASSQDRYGYTF. The CDR3 coding sequence is TGCGCCAGCAGCCAAGACCGGTATGGCTACACCTTC.

V is TRBV5-1 and J is TRBJ1-5, with TRBD1 matching over 10 bases. The CDR3 runs to 15 residues. Germline V gene data show CDR1 as SGHRS and CDR2 as YFSETQ. The V gene end was trimmed by 0 bases and the J gene end by 8 bases; junction bases not matched to a gene: 5. CDR3 in amino acids: CASSLEGQGSEPQHF. The CDR3 DNA follows: TGCGCCAGCAGCTTGGAGGGACAGGGGTCCGAGCCCCAGCATTTT.

The rearrangement uses TRBV10-1 and TRBJ1-2, with TRBD1 matching 9 bases. This CDR3 spans 16 amino acids. The V gene's germline CDR1 is WNHNN and CDR2 SYGVQD (reference sequence). The junction had 9 bases not matched to a gene; V was cut back by 2 bases and J by 5 bases. The CDR3 loop is CASSEPGQGGGYGYTF. The CDR3 nucleotides read TGCGCCAGCAGTGAGCCGGGACAGGGAGGGGGTTATGGCTACACCTTC.

Worth noting for this clone: At the DNA level, this CDR3 is encoded by other sequences in the same sample as well. The rearrangement links TRBV6-5 to TRBJ2-5; 7 positions agree with TRBD1. The V segment lost 5 bases and the J segment 4 bases; nucleotides outside the gene matches: 4. Germline-derived CDR1 and CDR2 are MNHEY and SVGAGI. The CDR3 loop spans 13 amino acids. CDR3 bases: TGTGCCAGCAGTAAGACAGGGAGAGAGACCCAGTACTTC. It codes for CASSKTGRETQYF.